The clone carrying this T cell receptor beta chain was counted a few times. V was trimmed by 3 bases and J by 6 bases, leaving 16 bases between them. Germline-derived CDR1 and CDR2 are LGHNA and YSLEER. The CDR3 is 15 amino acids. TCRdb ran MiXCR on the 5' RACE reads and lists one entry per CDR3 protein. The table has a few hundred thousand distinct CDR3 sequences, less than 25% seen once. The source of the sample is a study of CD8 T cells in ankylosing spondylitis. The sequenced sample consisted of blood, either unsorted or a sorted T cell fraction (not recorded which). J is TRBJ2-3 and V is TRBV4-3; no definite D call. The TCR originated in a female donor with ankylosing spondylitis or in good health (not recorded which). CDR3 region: CASSQSGRRMDTQYF. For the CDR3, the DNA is TGCGCCAGCAGCCAGTCGGGCCGACGGATGGATACGCAGTATTTT.